This is a list of T cell receptor beta chains from one sample in a study of T cell repertoires in cytomegalovirus infection. TCRdb re-called the reads with MiXCR, one entry per CDR3 protein. The sample carries roughly 240,000 distinct CDR3 sequences, 6.5% recorded once. Input material: PBMCs. The source is a human donor in good health (CMV status not recorded). Some clones in this sample may be carry-over from other donors' samples. Both conserved end residues are part of each CDR3. Fields, in order: V gene, D gene, J gene, clone size, CDR3 DNA, CDR3 protein. D genes are given only for firm matches. Rows may omit the clone size; those that give it use once, few, many or a size class.

TRBV2,TRBD2,TRBJ2-1,NA,TGTGCCGGGGGGACTAGCGAATACAATGAGCAGTTCTTC,CAGGTSEYNEQFF
TRBV6-6,NA,TRBJ1-2,NA,TGTGCCAGCAGTTACCCTCAAGACTATGGCTACACCTTC,CASSYPQDYGYTF
TRBV7-2,NA,TRBJ1-1,many,TGTGCCAGCAGCCACTCTTTTGGGTCTGGAGGGACTGAAGCTTTCTTT,CASSHSFGSGGTEAFF
TRBV11-2,TRBD1,TRBJ2-5,many,TGTGCCAGCAGCCCCGGAGACAGGGGGCTTGAGACCCAGTACTTC,CASSPGDRGLETQYF
TRBV20-1,TRBD1,TRBJ2-1,few,TGCAGTGCTCTTCGGGACAGGAACAATGAGCAGTTCTTC,CSALRDRNNEQFF
TRBV19,TRBD1,TRBJ2-7,many,TGTGCCAGTAGTATAGAGGGACAGGCGTACGAGCAGTACTTC,CASSIEGQAYEQYF
TRBV4-1,TRBD1,TRBJ2-3,few,TGCGCCAGCAGCCATATACAGGGGCAGGAACTCAGCACAGATACGCAGTATTTT,CASSHIQGQELSTDTQYF
TRBV7-3,NA,TRBJ2-2,many,TGTGCCAGCAGCTTAAGCTTCGGGGGAACCGGGGAGCTGTTTTTT,CASSLSFGGTGELFF
TRBV28,NA,TRBJ1-4,NA,TGTGCCAGCAGTTTAGGGCAGTTACTGTTTTTT,CASSLGQLLFF
TRBV28,NA,TRBJ2-1,many,TGTGCCAGCAGTAGAAGGGTAAGGGTTTACAATGAGCAGTTCTTC,CASSRRVRVYNEQFF
TRBV19,NA,TRBJ1-5,many,TGTGCCAGTAGTTTGGGACCGGAAGGTCAGCCCCAGCATTTT,CASSLGPEGQPQHF
TRBV6-1,NA,TRBJ1-1,many,TGTGCCAGCAGTGAGGCGGGGGAAGCTTTCTTT,CASSEAGEAFF
TRBV20-1,NA,TRBJ1-4,NA,TGCAGTGCTAGATTTCCCGGGCCCCAGGGCGAAAAACTGTTTTTT,CSARFPGPQGEKLFF
TRBV6-2/TRBV6-3,NA,TRBJ1-5,many,TGTGCCAGCAGTTACTCGGGAACCCCCCGACAGATCAATCAGCCCCAGCATTTT,CASSYSGTPRQINQPQHF
TRBV19,TRBD1,TRBJ2-3,many,TGTGCCAGTAGTAACCGGGACAGGGGGACAGATACGCAGTATTTT,CASSNRDRGTDTQYF
TRBV20-1,NA,TRBJ2-3,many,TGCAGTGCTAGACCAACCTTAAGCACAGATACGCAGTATTTT,CSARPTLSTDTQYF
TRBV28,NA,TRBJ1-2,many,TGTGCCAGCAGTTCGCGACAGAGACGAGTGCTGGGGGGCTATGGCTACACCTTC,CASSSRQRRVLGGYGYTF
TRBV20-1,NA,TRBJ2-7,NA,TGCAGTGCTAGAGCCGGCTCCTACGAGCAGTACTTC,CSARAGSYEQYF
TRBV29-1,TRBD1,TRBJ1-2,NA,TGCAGCGTTGAAGTTCCCTCCGGGACAGGGTATGGCTACACCTTC,CSVEVPSGTGYGYTF
TRBV12-3/TRBV12-4,NA,TRBJ2-3,many,TGTGCCAGCGGGGTCGGCACAGATACGCAGTATTTT,CASGVGTDTQYF
TRBV7-2,TRBD1,TRBJ2-6,many,TGTGCCAGCAGTTCAAATGGACAGGGTTCGGTCACCTTC,CASSSNGQGSVTF
TRBV18,NA,TRBJ2-7,NA,TGTGCCAGCTCACCTCCGGGGCGTACCTACGAGCAGTACTTC,CASSPPGRTYEQYF
TRBV9,NA,TRBJ2-2,many,TGTGCCAGCAGCGGAAAACCTAACACCGGGGAGCTGTTTTTT,CASSGKPNTGELFF
TRBV29-1,NA,TRBJ2-5,many,TGCAGCGTTGCGCAATCTTTTGAGACCCAGTACTTC,CSVAQSFETQYF
TRBV30,TRBD1,TRBJ2-5,few,TGTGCCTCGACAGGGGCGGGCCAAGAGACCCAGTACTTC,CASTGAGQETQYF
TRBV5-1,NA,TRBJ1-1,many,TGCGCCAGCAGCCGTGGACAACCGAACACTGAAGCTTTCTTT,CASSRGQPNTEAFF
TRBV7-2,NA,TRBJ1-5,many,TGTGCCAGCAGCTTAGATGGAGGGGGCAATCAGCCCCAGCATTTT,CASSLDGGGNQPQHF
TRBV7-9,NA,TRBJ2-5,many,TGTGCCAGCAGCTTACTGACAGGCCAAGAGACCCAGTACTTC,CASSLLTGQETQYF
TRBV5-1,NA,TRBJ2-1,NA,TGCGCCAGCACCCAGGGGAACAATGAGCAGTTCTTC,CASTQGNNEQFF
TRBV12-3/TRBV12-4,TRBD1,TRBJ1-5,many,TGTGCCAGCAGTGTACAGGGGGTTATCAATCAGCCCCAGCATTTT,CASSVQGVINQPQHF